The 27 T cell receptor beta chains below come from one sample, sequenced in a study of cytomegalovirus exposure and HLA in healthy donors. Use of 60 Vbeta and 13 Jbeta primers characterized the PCR. Assay: immunoSEQ multiplex PCR; the TCRdb copy retains only in-frame clones and omits some. The sample carries fewer than 45,000 clones, 70% to 80% recorded once. Input material: PBMCs. Source of these receptors: a woman aged 25 to 39 in good health and CMV-seropositive.

CDR3 sequence reads: CASSHSRQGVDTIYF. CDR3 DNA: TGTGCCAGCAGTCACAGCCGACAGGGTGTTGACACCATATATTTT. The gene calls are TRBV6-5 and TRBJ1-3, with 7 bases matching TRBD1. The CDR3 contains 15 residues. Per the germline V gene, CDR1 is MNHEY and CDR2 is SVGAGI. V gave up 5 bases and J gave up 8 bases; unmatched junction bases: 12.

CDR3 in DNA: TGTGCCAGCAGTCATGAGGGGAGGGGAGGGGATACGCAGTATTTT. It codes for CASSHEGRGGDTQYF. The rearrangement uses TRBV5-6 and TRBJ2-3; TRBD2 aligns across 7 bases. The CDR3 is 15 residues long. Germline V lookup: CDR1 SGHDT, CDR2 YYEEEE. V was clipped by 5 bases and J by 6 bases; unmatched bases: 12. Full variable domain (outside the CDR3, taken from reference TRBV5-6 and TRBJ2-3): DAGVTQSPTHLIKTRGQQVTLRCSPKSGHDTVSWYQQALGQGPQFIFQYYEEEERQRGNFPDRFSGHQFPNYSSELNVNALLLGDSALYLCASSHEGRGGDTQYFGPGTRLTVL.

This chain links TRBV19 with TRBJ2-1; no definite D call. This CDR3 is built from 13 residues. V lost 3 bases and J lost 1, with 4 bases in between. The germline V gene has CDR1 LNHDA and CDR2 SQIVND (reference sequence). CDR3 bases: TGTGCCAGTAGTATGGCTTCCTACAATGAGCAGTTCTTC. It translates to CASSMASYNEQFF.

This chain connects TRBV19 to TRBJ2-4, with TRBD1 identical over 9 bases. Germline-derived CDR1 and CDR2 are LNHDA and SQIVND (reference sequence). CDR3 size: 15 residues. The V and J ends lost 9 bases and 2 bases, in that order; junction bases with no gene match: 8. The CDR3 here is CASGQGMGSKNIQYF. The CDR3, as DNA: TGTGCCAGCGGACAGGGGATGGGGTCCAAAAACATTCAGTACTTC. The whole variable domain, remainder taken from reference TRBV19 and TRBJ2-4, is DGGITQSPKYLFRKEGQNVTLSCEQNLNHDAMYWYRQDPGQGLRLIYYSQIVNDFQKGDIAEGYSVSREKKESFPLTVTSAQKNPTAFYLCASGQGMGSKNIQYFGAGTRLSVL.

Concerning this clone: One end of the junction fails to match germline, which may point to a read error. The V gene is TRBV5-1, the J gene TRBJ2-3; D might be TRBD2 (8 bases). Germline CDR1 reads SGHRS; CDR2 reads YFSETQ. The CDR3 sequence is 17 residues long. Written as DNA, the CDR3 is TGCGCCAGCAGTCGTACTAGCGGCTACCGAGGGACAGATGCGCAGTATTTT. This codes for CASSRTSGYRGTDAQYF.

The chain joins TRBV19 to TRBJ1-1; a possible D gene is TRBD1 (5 bases). The germline V gene encodes CDR1 LNHDA and CDR2 SQIVND (reference sequence). This CDR3 is 14 amino acids long. The V end was cut by 3 bases, the J end by 1 base, with 9 bases between. The DNA of the CDR3 is TGTGCCAGTAGTATTAGAAGGGGGAACACTGAAGCTTTCTTT. This sequence encodes CASSIRRGNTEAFF.

This sequence joins TRBV29-1 and TRBJ2-5, with D unclear. The DNA end is a closer match to TRBJ2-7, so the J assignment may be wrong. CDR1 SQVTM and CDR2 ANQGSEA come from the germline V gene. This CDR3 is 14 amino acids long. The CDR3 loop reads CSVEIPGRIYEQYF. The CDR3 nucleotides read TGCAGCGTTGAAATCCCAGGAAGAATCTACGAGCAGTACTTC.

The chain has TRBV21-1 and TRBJ2-5; the DNA was not used to check the table's D call, TRBD2. The J call may not be correct, given that the DNA end is closer to TRBJ2-7. TRBV21-1 is an annotated pseudogene. There are 20 residues in the CDR3. CDR3 region: CASSNQTAGTSGRTSYEQYF. CDR3 DNA: TGTGCCAGCAGCAATCAAACCGCCGGGACTAGCGGGAGGACCAGCTACGAGCAGTACTTC.

CDR3 loop: CASSFGGFGKNIQYF. The CDR3 DNA is TGTGCCAGCAGCTTCGGGGGATTTGGCAAAAACATTCAGTACTTC. This chain links TRBV7-2 with TRBJ2-4; D perhaps matches TRBD2 (6 bases). V was cut by 3 bases and J by 3 bases, with 12 bases left in between. CDR3 length equals 15 residues. Per the germline V gene, CDR1 is SGHTA and CDR2 is FQGNSA.

This chain joins TRBV30 and TRBJ2-1; D perhaps matches TRBD2 (6 bases). The CDR3 spans 17 residues. Trimming took off 0 bases at V and 0 bases at J, with 15 bases between the two ends. Germline V lookup: CDR1 GTSNPN, CDR2 SVGIG (reference sequence). The CDR3 DNA reads TGTGCCTGGAGTGTTGGGGCCGGGAGTTCCTCCTACAATGAGCAGTTCTTC. It encodes CAWSVGAGSSSYNEQFF.

V gene TRBV5-1 combines with J gene TRBJ2-5; 8 bases fit TRBD2. The V segment lost 4 bases and the J segment 1 base; nucleotides outside the gene matches: 12. The CDR3 contains 17 residues. Germline V gene lookup returns CDR1 SGHRS and CDR2 YFSETQ. CDR3 DNA: TGCGCCAGCAGCCTCAGCGGGAGACTGGGATTCCAAGAGACCCAGTACTTC. Translated: CASSLSGRLGFQETQYF. The variable domain in full, with the rest retrieved from reference TRBV5-1 and TRBJ2-5, is KAGVTQTPRYLIKTRGQQVTLSCSPISGHRSVSWYQQTPGQGLQFLFEYFSETQRNKGNFPGRFSGRQFSNSRSEMNVSTLELGDSALYLCASSLSGRLGFQETQYFGPGTRLLVL.

The chain has TRBV28 and TRBJ1-2; 10 bases line up with TRBD1. Looked up from germline, CDR1 is MDHEN and CDR2 is SYDVKM. This CDR3 has 16 residues. V lost 1 base and J lost 3; bases outside the gene matches: 5. CDR3 nucleotides: TGTGCCAGCAGTTTATTTTTCGGGACAGGGGACTATGGCTACACCTTC. Translating gives CASSLFFGTGDYGYTF.

This rearrangement joins TRBV5-1 to TRBJ1-2, with D tentatively TRBD1 (5 bases). Germline V gene sequence: CDR1 SGHRS, CDR2 YFSETQ. The CDR3 sequence is 13 residues long. The V end lost 0 bases, the J end lost 5 bases, and 8 bases lay between the germline ends. The CDR3 sequence: CASSLGGGYGYTF. The CDR3 bases are TGCGCCAGCAGCTTGGGGGGCGGATATGGCTACACCTTC.

V gene TRBV29-1 combines with J gene TRBJ2-7; 9 bases are a match to TRBD1. CDR1 and CDR2 (germline): SQVTM, ANQGSEA. The CDR3 spans 13 residues. V gave up 7 bases and J gave up 3 bases; unmatched junction bases: 7. The DNA for the CDR3 is TGCAGCGCTGGGACAGGGAAATACTACGAGCAGTACTTC. Translating it yields CSAGTGKYYEQYF.

This sequence joins TRBV9 and TRBJ1-1, with D perhaps TRBD1 (6 bases). Per germline, CDR1 SGDLS and CDR2 YYNGEE. CDR3 length: 16 residues. Trimming removed 3 bases from V and 0 bases from J, with 15 bases in between. In DNA form, the CDR3 reads TGTGCCAGCAGCGGACACAGGGACACTTTGAACACTGAAGCTTTCTTT. It encodes CASSGHRDTLNTEAFF.

V and J are TRBV6-6 and TRBJ2-7; 10 bases align to TRBD2. V lost 5 bases and J lost 5; bases outside the gene matches: 6. The CDR3 runs to 14 residues. Germline loops: CDR1 MNHNY, CDR2 SVGAGI (reference sequence). CDR3 bases: TGTGCCAGCAGTCCAGCGGGAGGGGACCACGAGCAGTACTTC. Protein product: CASSPAGGDHEQYF.

This sequence joins TRBV19 and TRBJ1-3, with D unresolved. The germline gives CDR1 LNHDA, CDR2 SQIVND (reference sequence). This CDR3 is 13 amino acids long. V was pared by 10 bases and J by 0 bases, with 10 bases between. Here the CDR3 reads CATSRFSGNTIYF. CDR3 bases: TGTGCCACCTCCAGATTCTCTGGAAACACCATATATTTT. Full variable domain (outside the CDR3, taken from reference TRBV19 and TRBJ1-3): DGGITQSPKYLFRKEGQNVTLSCEQNLNHDAMYWYRQDPGQGLRLIYYSQIVNDFQKGDIAEGYSVSREKKESFPLTVTSAQKNPTAFYLCATSRFSGNTIYFGEGSWLTVV.

CDR3 nucleotide sequence: TGTGCCAGCAGCTTAGGTCCCAACTCTCAGCCCCAGCATTTT. Its translation is CASSLGPNSQPQHF. This chain uses TRBV7-3 with TRBJ1-5, with unresolved D. The V end was cut by 2 bases, the J end by 6 bases, with 11 bases between. The germline gives CDR1 SGHTA, CDR2 FQGTGA. This CDR3 is built from 14 residues.

The chain employs TRBV5-1 and TRBJ1-1; 7 nucleotides agree with TRBD1. V gave up 4 bases and J gave up 1 base; unmatched junction bases: 10. Germline lookup yields CDR1 SGHRS and CDR2 YFSETQ. The CDR3 is 16 amino acids. The CDR3 nucleotides are TGCGCCAGCAGCGTGGGGACAGACGATCAGAACACTGAAGCTTTCTTT. Protein product: CASSVGTDDQNTEAFF.

This chain joins TRBV10-2 and TRBJ2-7; TRBD1 matches at 10 bases. The CDR3 covers 15 residues. After removal of 8 bases from V and 5 bases from J, the junction contained 12 bases not matched to a gene. Germline V gene lookup returns CDR1 WSHSY and CDR2 SAAADI. CDR3: CASGTSGTGAHEQYF. The CDR3 DNA is TGCGCCAGCGGAACGTCCGGGACAGGGGCCCACGAGCAGTACTTC.

The chain uses TRBV4-1 and TRBJ1-1, with 10 bases matching TRBD1. The V and J ends lost 3 bases and 3 bases, in that order; junction bases with no gene match: 1. The V gene's germline CDR1 is MGHRA and CDR2 YSYEKL. The CDR3 runs 14 residues. The CDR3 spells CASSQDRGDTEAFF. DNA for the CDR3: TGCGCCAGCAGCCAGGACAGGGGGGACACTGAAGCTTTCTTT.

This sequence joins TRBV6-5 and TRBJ1-1; 7 nucleotides line up with TRBD1. The germline gives CDR1 MNHEY, CDR2 SVGAGI. The CDR3 has 14 residues. J lost 4 bases, V lost 4 bases, and 6 bases had no gene match. DNA for the CDR3: TGTGCCAGCAGTTCGTCAGGGGGACGCACTGAAGCTTTCTTT. Translated, it gives CASSSSGGRTEAFF.

The chain carries TRBV6-6 and TRBJ2-3; no clear D. The CDR3 spans 15 residues. Germline V gene sequence: CDR1 MNHNY, CDR2 SVGAGI (reference sequence). Trimming removed 0 bases from V and 4 bases from J, with 11 bases in between. Here the CDR3 reads CASSYSNPVSDTQYF. The CDR3 nucleotides read TGTGCCAGCAGTTACTCGAATCCAGTTTCAGATACGCAGTATTTT.

V is TRBV15 and J is TRBJ2-3; 7 nucleotides align to TRBD1. Germline CDR1 LNHNV, CDR2 YYDKDF (reference sequence). The J segment lost 1 base and the V segment lost 0 bases, leaving 4 bases of the junction unmatched. The CDR3 length is 16 residues. CDR3: CATSRDRTGGTDTQYF. In DNA, the CDR3 is TGTGCCACCAGCAGAGATAGAACAGGGGGCACAGATACGCAGTATTTT.

The chain couples TRBV4-1 to TRBJ1-5; a weak D match, TRBD1 (5 bases). The germline V gene encodes CDR1 MGHRA and CDR2 YSYEKL. V was cut by 0 bases and J by 4 bases, with 13 bases left in between. The CDR3 is 16 residues long. CDR3 protein: CASSQDSGAQNQPQHF. The CDR3, as DNA: TGCGCCAGCAGCCAAGATAGTGGGGCACAGAATCAGCCCCAGCATTTT.

The V and J genes are TRBV5-1 and TRBJ1-1; D may be TRBD1 (6 bases). Germline V lookup: CDR1 SGHRS, CDR2 YFSETQ. V was clipped by 4 bases and J by 1 base, with 14 bases between them. The CDR3 spans 15 residues. CDR3 protein: CASSDNPGQNTEAFF. As DNA, the CDR3 is TGCGCCAGCAGCGATAACCCGGGACAGAACACTGAAGCTTTCTTT.

For the CDR3, the DNA is TGTGCCACCAGCAGAGGTCAGAACACTGAAGCTTTCTTT. It encodes CATSRGQNTEAFF. This rearrangement joins TRBV15 to TRBJ1-1; D remains ambiguous. Germline V gives CDR1 LNHNV, CDR2 YYDKDF (reference sequence). Trimming removed 1 base from V and 1 base from J, with 4 bases in between. The CDR3 consists of 13 residues.